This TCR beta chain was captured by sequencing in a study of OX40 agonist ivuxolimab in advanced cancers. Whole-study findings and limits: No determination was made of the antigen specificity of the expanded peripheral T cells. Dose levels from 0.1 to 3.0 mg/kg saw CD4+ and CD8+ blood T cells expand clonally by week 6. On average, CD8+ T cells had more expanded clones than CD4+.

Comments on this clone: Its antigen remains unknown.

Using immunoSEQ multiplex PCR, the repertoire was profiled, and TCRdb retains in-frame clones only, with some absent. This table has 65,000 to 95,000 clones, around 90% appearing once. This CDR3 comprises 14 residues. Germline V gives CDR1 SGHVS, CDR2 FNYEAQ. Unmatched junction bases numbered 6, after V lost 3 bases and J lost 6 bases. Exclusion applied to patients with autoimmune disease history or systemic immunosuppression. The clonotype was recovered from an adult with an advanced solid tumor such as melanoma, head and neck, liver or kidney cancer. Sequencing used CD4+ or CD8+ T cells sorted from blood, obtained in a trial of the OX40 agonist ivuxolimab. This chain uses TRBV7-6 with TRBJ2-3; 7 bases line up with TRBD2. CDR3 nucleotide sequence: TGTGCCAGCAGCTTCGGACTAGATAGGGATACGCAGTATTTT. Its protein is CASSFGLDRDTQYF.